The subject of this entry is one TCR beta chain. The sample originates from a study of identical twins. MiXCR, run by TCRdb on the 5' RACE reads, gives a single entry per CDR3 protein. The sample includes hundreds of thousands of distinct CDR3 sequences, about 24% seen only once; the top ten take just under 3%. Trimming cost V 1 base and J 2 bases; bases outside gene matches: 4. The CDR3 runs to 16 residues. CDR1 and CDR2 from the germline V gene are SGHRS and YFSETQ. This same sample was also part of a study on T cells expressing NK-cell markers.

This receptor was identified in a young woman in good health. V is TRBV5-1 and J is TRBJ2-3, with TRBD2 matching over 10 bases. Sequences were obtained from CD4+ T cells sorted from blood. The CDR3 loop reads CASSLRTSGDTDTQYF. DNA for the CDR3: TGCGCCAGCAGCTTGCGGACTAGCGGCGACACAGATACGCAGTATTTT.